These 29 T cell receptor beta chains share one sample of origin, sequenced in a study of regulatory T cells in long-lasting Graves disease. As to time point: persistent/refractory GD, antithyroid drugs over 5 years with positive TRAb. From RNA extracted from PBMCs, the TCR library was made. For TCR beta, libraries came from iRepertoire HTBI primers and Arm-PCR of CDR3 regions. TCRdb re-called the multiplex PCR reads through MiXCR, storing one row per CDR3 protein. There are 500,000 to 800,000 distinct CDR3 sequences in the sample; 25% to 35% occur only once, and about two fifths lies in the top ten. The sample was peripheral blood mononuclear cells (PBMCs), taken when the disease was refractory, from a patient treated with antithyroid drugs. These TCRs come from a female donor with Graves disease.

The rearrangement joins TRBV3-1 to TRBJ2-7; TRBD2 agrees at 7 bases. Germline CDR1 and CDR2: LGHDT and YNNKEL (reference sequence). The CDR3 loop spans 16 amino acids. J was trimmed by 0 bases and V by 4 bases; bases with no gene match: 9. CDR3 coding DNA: TGTGCCAGCAGCCGGGGCTTAGCGGGCCCCTCCTACGAGCAGTACTTC. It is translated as CASSRGLAGPSYEQYF.

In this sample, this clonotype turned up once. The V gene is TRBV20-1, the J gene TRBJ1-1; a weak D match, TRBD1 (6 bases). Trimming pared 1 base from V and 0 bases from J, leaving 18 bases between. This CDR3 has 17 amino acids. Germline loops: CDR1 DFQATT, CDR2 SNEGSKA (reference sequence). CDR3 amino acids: CSARVVGTPTLNTEAFF. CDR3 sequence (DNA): TGCAGTGCTAGAGTGGTTGGGACACCAACCTTGAACACTGAAGCTTTCTTT.

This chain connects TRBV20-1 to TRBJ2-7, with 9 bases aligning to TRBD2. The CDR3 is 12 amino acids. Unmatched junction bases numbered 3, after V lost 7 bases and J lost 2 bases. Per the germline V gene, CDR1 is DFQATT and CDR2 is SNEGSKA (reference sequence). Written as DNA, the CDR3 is TGCAGTGTACTAGCGGGTCCCTACGAGCAGTACTTC. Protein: CSVLAGPYEQYF.

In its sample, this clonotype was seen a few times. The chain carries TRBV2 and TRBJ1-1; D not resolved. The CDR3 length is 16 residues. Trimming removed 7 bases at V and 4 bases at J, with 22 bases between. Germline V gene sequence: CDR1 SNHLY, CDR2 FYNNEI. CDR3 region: CASMLEHPTDGTEAFF. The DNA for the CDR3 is TGTGCCAGCATGCTCGAGCACCCCACTGATGGCACTGAAGCTTTCTTT.

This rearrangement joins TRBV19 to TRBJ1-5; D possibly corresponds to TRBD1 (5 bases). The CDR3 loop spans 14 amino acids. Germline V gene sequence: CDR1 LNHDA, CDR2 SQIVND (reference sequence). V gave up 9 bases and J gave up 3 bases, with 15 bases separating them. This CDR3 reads CASNKRDLNQPQHF. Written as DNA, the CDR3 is TGTGCCAGCAACAAAAGGGACCTCAATCAGCCCCAGCATTTT. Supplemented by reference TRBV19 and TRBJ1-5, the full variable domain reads DGGITQSPKYLFRKEGQNVTLSCEQNLNHDAMYWYRQDPGQGLRLIYYSQIVNDFQKGDIAEGYSVSREKKESFPLTVTSAQKNPTAFYLCASNKRDLNQPQHFGDGTRLSIL.

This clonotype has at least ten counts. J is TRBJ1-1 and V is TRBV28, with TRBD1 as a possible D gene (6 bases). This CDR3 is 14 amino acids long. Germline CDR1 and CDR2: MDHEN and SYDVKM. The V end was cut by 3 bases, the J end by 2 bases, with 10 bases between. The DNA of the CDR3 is TGTGCCAGCAGTTTCAGGGGACATAACACTGAAGCTTTCTTT. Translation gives CASSFRGHNTEAFF.

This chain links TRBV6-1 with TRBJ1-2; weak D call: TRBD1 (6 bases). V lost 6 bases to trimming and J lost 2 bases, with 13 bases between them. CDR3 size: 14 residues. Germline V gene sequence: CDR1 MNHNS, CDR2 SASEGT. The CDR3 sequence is CASRALGQNYGYTF. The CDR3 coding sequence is TGTGCCAGCAGAGCTCTAGGACAGAACTATGGCTACACCTTC.

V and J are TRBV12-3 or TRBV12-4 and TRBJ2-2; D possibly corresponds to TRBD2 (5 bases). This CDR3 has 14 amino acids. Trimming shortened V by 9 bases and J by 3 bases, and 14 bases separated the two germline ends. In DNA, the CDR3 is TGTGCCAGTTTCACGAGCGGCCACACCGGGGAGCTGTTTTTT. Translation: CASFTSGHTGELFF.

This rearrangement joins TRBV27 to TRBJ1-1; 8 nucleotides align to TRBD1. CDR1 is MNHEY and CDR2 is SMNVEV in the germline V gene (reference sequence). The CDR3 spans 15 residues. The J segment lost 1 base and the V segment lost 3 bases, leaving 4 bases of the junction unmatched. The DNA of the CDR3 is TGTGCCAGCAGTTTCCGGACAGGGACGAACACTGAAGCTTTCTTT. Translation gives CASSFRTGTNTEAFF.

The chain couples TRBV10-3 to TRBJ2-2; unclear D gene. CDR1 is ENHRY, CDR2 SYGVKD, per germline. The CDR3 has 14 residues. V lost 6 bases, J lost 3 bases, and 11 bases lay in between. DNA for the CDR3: TGTGCCATCAGCTTTATCGCCGACACCGGGGAGCTGTTTTTT. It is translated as CAISFIADTGELFF.

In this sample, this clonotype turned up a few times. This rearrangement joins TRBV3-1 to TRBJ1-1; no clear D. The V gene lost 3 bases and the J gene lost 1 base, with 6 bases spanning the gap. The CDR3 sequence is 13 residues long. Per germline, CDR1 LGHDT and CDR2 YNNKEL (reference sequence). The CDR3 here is CASSHGRNTEAFF. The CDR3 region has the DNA TGTGCCAGCAGCCACGGAAGGAACACTGAAGCTTTCTTT.

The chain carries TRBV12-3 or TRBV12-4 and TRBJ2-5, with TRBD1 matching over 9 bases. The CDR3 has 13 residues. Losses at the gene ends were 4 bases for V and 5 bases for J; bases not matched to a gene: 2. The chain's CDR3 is CASSSTGGETQYF. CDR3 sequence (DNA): TGTGCCAGCAGTTCGACAGGGGGGGAGACCCAGTACTTC.

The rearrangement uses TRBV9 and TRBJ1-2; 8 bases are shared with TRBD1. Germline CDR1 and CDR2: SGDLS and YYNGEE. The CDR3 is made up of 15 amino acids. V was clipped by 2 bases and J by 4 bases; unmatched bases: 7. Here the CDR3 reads CASSVAWDRIYGYTF. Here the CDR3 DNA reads TGTGCCAGCAGCGTCGCGTGGGACAGGATCTATGGCTACACCTTC.

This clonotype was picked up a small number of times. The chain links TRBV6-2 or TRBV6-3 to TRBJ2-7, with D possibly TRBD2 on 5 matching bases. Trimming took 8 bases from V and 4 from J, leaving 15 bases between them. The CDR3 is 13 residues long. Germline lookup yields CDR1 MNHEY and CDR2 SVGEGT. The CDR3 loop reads CASLKTIPYEQYF. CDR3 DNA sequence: TGTGCCAGCCTAAAGACTATTCCTTACGAGCAGTACTTC.

CDR3 residues: CSARPYPTPDRASPNTEAFF. DNA for the CDR3: TGCAGTGCTAGACCCTACCCGACACCGGACAGGGCAAGTCCGAACACTGAAGCTTTCTTT. The chain is built from TRBV20-1 and TRBJ1-1; TRBD1 matches 8 bases. Germline V gene sequence: CDR1 DFQATT, CDR2 SNEGSKA (reference sequence). The CDR3 runs 20 residues. Trimming took 2 bases from V and 1 from J; bases not matched to a gene: 21.

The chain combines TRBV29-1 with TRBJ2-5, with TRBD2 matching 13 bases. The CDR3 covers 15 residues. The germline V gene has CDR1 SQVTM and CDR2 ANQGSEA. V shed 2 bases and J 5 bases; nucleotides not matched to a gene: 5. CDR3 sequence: CSVESGLAGVETQYF. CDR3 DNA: TGCAGCGTTGAATCTGGACTAGCGGGAGTGGAGACCCAGTACTTC.

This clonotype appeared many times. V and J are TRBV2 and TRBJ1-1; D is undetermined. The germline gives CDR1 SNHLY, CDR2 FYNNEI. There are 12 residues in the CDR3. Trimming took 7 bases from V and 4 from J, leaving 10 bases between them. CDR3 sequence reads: CASKGRGTEAFF. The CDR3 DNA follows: TGTGCCAGCAAGGGCCGAGGCACTGAAGCTTTCTTT.

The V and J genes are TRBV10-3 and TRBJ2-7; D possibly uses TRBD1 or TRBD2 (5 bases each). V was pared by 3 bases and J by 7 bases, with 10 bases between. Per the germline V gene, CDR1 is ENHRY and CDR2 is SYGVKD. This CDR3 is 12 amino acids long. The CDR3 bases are TGTGCCATCAGTGACGGGGCCGGGGAGCAGTACTTC. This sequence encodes CAISDGAGEQYF.

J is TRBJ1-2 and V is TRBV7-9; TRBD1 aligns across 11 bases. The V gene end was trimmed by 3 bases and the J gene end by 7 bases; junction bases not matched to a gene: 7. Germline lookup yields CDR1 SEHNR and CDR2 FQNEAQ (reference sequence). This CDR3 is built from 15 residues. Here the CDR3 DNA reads TGTGCCAGCAGCTTCGGGACAGGGGGTGCGGTTGGCTACACCTTC. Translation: CASSFGTGGAVGYTF.

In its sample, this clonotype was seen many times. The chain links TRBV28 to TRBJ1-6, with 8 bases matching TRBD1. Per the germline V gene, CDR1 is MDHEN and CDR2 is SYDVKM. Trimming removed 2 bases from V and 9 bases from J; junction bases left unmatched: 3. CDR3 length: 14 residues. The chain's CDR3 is CASSLGQGGSPLHF. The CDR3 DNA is TGTGCCAGCAGTTTAGGACAGGGAGGTTCACCCCTCCACTTT. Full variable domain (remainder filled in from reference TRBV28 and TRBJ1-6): DVKVTQSSRYLVKRTGEKVFLECVQDMDHENMFWYRQDPGLGLRLIYFSYDVKMKEKGDIPEGYSVSREKKERFSLILESASTNQTSMYLCASSLGQGGSPLHFGNGTRLTVT.

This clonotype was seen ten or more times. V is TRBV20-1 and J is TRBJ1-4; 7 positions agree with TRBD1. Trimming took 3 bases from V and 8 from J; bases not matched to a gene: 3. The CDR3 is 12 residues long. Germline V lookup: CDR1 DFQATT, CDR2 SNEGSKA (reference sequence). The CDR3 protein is CSASGQEEKLFF. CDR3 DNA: TGCAGTGCTAGCGGACAGGAGGAAAAACTGTTTTTT.

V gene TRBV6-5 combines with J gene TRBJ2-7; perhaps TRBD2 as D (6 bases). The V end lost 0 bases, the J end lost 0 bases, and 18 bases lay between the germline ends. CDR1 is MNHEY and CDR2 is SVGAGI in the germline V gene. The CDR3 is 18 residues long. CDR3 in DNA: TGTGCCAGCAGTTACTCGGTGTTGGGACTCTCGAGCTCCTACGAGCAGTACTTC. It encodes CASSYSVLGLSSSYEQYF.

In nucleotides, the CDR3 is TGCAGTGCTAGAGATTCAGGGGTTTATGGCTACACCTTC. Translating it yields CSARDSGVYGYTF. The chain is built from TRBV20-1 and TRBJ1-2, with D maybe TRBD1 (6 bases). This CDR3 region has 13 residues. V lost 0 bases and J 5 bases, leaving 10 bases between the germline ends. Germline V lookup: CDR1 DFQATT, CDR2 SNEGSKA (reference sequence).

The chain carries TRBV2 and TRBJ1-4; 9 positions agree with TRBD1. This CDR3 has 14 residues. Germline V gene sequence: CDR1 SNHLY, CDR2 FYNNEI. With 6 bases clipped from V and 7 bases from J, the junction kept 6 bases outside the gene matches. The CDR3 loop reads CASSAGQGSEKLFF. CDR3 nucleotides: TGTGCCAGCAGCGCGGGACAGGGTAGTGAAAAACTGTTTTTT.

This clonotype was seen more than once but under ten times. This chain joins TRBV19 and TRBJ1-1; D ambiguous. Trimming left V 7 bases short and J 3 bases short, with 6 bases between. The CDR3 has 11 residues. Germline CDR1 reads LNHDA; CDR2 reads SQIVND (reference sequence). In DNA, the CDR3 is TGTGCCAGTAAAACACACACTGAAGCTTTCTTT. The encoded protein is CASKTHTEAFF. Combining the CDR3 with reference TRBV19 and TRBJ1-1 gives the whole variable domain DGGITQSPKYLFRKEGQNVTLSCEQNLNHDAMYWYRQDPGQGLRLIYYSQIVNDFQKGDIAEGYSVSREKKESFPLTVTSAQKNPTAFYLCASKTHTEAFFGQGTRLTVV.

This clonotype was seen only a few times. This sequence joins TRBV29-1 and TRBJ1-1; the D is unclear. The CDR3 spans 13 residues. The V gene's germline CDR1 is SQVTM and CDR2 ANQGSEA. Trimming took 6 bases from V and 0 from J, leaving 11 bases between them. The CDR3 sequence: CSVSRTLNTEAFF. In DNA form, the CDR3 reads TGCAGCGTCTCTAGGACGTTGAACACTGAAGCTTTCTTT. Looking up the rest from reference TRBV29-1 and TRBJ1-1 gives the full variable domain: SAVISQKPSRDICQRGTSLTIQCQVDSQVTMMFWYRQQPGQSLTLIATANQGSEATYESGFVIDKFPISRPNLTFSTLTVSNMSPEDSSIYLCSVSRTLNTEAFFGQGTRLTVV.

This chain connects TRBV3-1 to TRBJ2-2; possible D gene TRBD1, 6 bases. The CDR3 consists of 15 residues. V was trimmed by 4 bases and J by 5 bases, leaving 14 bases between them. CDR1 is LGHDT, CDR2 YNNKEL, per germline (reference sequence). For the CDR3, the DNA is TGTGCCAGCAGCCTGGGGGCAGGGTGGACCGGGGAGCTGTTTTTT. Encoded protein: CASSLGAGWTGELFF.

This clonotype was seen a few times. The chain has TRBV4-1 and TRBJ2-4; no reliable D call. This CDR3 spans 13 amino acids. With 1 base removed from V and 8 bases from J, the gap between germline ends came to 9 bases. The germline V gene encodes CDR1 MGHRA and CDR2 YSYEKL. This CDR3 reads CASSQVPWDIQYF. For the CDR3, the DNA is TGCGCCAGCAGCCAAGTCCCATGGGACATTCAGTACTTC.

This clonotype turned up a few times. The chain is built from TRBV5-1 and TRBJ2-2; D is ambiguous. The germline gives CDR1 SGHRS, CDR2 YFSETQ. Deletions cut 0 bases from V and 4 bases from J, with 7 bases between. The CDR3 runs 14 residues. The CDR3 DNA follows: TGCGCCAGCAGCTTGGAGGCAACCACCGGGGAGCTGTTTTTT. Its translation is CASSLEATTGELFF.